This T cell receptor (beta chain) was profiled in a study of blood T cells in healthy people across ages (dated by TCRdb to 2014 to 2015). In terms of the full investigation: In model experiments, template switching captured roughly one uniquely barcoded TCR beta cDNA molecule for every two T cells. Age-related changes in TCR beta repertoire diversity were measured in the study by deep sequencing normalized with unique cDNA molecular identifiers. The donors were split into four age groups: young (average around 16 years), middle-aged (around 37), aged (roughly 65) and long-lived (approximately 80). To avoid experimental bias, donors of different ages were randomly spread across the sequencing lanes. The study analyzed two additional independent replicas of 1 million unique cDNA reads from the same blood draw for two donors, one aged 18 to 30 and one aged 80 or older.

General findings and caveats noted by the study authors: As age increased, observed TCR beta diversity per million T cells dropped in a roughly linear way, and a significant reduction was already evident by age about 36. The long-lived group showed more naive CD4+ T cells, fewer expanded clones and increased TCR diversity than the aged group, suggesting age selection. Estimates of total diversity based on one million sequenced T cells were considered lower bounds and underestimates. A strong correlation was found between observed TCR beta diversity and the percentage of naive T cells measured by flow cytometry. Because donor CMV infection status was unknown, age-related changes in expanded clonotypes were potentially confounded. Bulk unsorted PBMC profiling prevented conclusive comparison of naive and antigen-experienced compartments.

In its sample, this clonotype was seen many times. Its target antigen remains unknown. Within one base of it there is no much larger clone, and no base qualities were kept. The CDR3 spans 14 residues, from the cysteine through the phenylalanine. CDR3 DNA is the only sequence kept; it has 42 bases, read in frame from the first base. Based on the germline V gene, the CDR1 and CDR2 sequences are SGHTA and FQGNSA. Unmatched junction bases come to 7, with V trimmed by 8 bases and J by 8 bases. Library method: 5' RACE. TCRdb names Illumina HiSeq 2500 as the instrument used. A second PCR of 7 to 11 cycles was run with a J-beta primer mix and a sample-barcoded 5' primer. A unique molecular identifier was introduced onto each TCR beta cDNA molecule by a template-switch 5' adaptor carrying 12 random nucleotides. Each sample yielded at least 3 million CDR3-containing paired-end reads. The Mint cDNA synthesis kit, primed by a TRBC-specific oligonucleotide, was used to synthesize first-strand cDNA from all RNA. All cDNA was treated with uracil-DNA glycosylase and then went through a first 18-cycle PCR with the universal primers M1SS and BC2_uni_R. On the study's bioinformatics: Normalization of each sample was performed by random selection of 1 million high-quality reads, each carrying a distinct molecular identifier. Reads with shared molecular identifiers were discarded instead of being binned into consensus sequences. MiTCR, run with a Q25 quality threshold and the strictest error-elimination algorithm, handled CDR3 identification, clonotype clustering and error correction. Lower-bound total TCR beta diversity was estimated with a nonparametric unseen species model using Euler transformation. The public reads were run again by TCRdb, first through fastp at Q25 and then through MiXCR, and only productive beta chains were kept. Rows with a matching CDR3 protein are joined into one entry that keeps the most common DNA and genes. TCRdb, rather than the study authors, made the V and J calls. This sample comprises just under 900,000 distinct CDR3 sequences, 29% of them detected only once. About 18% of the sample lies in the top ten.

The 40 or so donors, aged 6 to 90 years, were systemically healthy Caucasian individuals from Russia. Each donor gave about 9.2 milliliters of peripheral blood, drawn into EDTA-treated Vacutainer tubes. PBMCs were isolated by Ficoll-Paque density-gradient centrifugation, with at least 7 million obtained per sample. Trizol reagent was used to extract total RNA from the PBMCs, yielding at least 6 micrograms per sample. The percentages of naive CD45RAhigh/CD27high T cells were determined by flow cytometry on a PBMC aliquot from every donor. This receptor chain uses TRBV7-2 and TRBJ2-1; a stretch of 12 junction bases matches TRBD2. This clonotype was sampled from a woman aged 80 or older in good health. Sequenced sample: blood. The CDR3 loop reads CASCSSGGAHEQFF. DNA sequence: TGTGCCAGCTGCTCTAGCGGGGGGGCACATGAGCAGTTCTTC.